This T cell receptor (beta chain) came from a study of shared clonotypes between healthy human individuals. About the research overall: Three plates were used per donor for CD4 naive, three for CD4 memory, two for CD8 naive and one for CD8 memory.

Study-wide points: Tissue TCR repertoires likely differ from these blood-only repertoires. Clonotypes which were not shared had lower generation probabilities than clonotypes that all four donors shared.

Germline-derived CDR1 and CDR2 are MNHEY and SMNVEV (reference sequence). The V gene lost 11 bases and the J gene lost 8 bases, with 14 bases spanning the gap. The CDR3 sequence is 11 residues long. The naive CD8 subset, CD45RO-negative cells positively selected for CCR7, excluded terminally differentiated effector memory CD45RA+ cells. Using immunoSEQ multiplex PCR, the repertoire was profiled, and TCRdb retains in-frame clones only, with some absent. The data contain some 2 million clones, roughly 95% of them singletons. Comment on this clone: Its target is not known.

The chain employs TRBV27 and TRBJ2-3; D gene unclear. This TCR was recovered from a man younger than 30 in good health. The sample was naive CD8+ T cells sorted from blood. CDR3 nucleotides: TGTGCCGCTCGCGCTGGAGTTACGCAGTATTTT. Its translation: CAARAGVTQYF.